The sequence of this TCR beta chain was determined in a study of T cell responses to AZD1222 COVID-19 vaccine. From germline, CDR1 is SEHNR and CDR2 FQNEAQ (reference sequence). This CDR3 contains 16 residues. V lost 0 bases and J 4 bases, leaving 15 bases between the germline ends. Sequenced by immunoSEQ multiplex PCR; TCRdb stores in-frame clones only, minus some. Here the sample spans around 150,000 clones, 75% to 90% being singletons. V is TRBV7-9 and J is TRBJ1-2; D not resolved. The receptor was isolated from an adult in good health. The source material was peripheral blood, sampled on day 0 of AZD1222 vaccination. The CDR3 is CASSLALETPSYGYTF. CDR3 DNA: TGTGCCAGCAGCTTAGCCCTCGAAACCCCAAGCTATGGCTACACCTTC. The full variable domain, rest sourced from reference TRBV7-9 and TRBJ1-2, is DTGVSQNPRHKITKRGQNVTFRCDPISEHNRLYWYRQTLGQGPEFLTYFQNEAQLEKSRLLSDRFSAERPKGSFSTLEIQRTEQGDSAMYLCASSLALETPSYGYTFGSGTRLTVV.